This T cell receptor beta chain was sequenced for a study of PD-L1 blockade in urothelial cancer. Background on the study: Intravenous atezolizumab, 1,200 mg every 3 weeks, was begun by patients in the mid-2010s.

Noted time point: pretreatment peripheral blood. Individual patients had between 1 and 8 samples, taken pretreatment and on-treatment. The protocol was immunoSEQ multiplex PCR, while the TCRdb copy is restricted to in-frame clones and leaves out a portion. The data contain tens of thousands of clones, nearly 90% of them seen just once; the ten biggest clones take up 1.5% to 2%. The sequenced sample was PBMCs, obtained around atezolizumab (anti-PD-L1) treatment. This TCR came from a man aged 60 to 75 with urothelial cancer.

The CDR3 bases are TGTGCCAGCTCACCTTGGGGCGTCGAGGAGCAGTACTTC. Translation gives CASSPWGVEEQYF. V is TRBV18 and J is TRBJ2-7; D is possibly TRBD1 (5 bases). V dropped 3 bases and J dropped 7 bases, with 13 bases sitting between them. Germline values: CDR1 KGHSH, CDR2 LQKENI. The CDR3 has 13 residues. Full variable domain (remainder filled in from reference TRBV18 and TRBJ2-7): NAGVMQNPRHLVRRRGQEARLRCSPMKGHSHVYWYRQLPEEGLKFMVYLQKENIIDESGMPKERFSAEFPKEGPSILRIQQVVRGDSAAYFCASSPWGVEEQYFGPGTRLTVT.